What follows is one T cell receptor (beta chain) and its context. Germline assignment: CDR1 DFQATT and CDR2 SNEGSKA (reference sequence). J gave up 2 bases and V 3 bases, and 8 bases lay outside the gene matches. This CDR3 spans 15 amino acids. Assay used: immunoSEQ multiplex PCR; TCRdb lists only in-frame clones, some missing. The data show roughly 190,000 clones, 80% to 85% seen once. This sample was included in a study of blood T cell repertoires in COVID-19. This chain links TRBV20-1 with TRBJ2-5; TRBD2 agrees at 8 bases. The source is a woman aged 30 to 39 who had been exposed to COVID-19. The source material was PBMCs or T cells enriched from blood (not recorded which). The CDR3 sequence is CSASRVAGGQETQYF. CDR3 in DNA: TGCAGTGCTAGTCGGGTTGCGGGGGGACAAGAGACCCAGTACTTC.